These T cell receptor beta chains were read from a single sample in a study of CD8+CD57+ T cells in acquired aplastic anemia. TCRdb re-called the reads through MiXCR, storing one row per CDR3 protein. Among 210,000 or so distinct CDR3 sequences listed, less than 60% were seen once. Sequenced: sorted CD4+, CD8+, or CD8+CD57+ T cells (not recorded which) from PBMCs. The receptors stem from a human donor with aplastic anemia. CDR3s include the opening cysteine and the closing phenylalanine or tryptophan. The D gene is left open where the match is weak. Only part of the rows carry a size: once, few, many, or a class if the clone is expanded.

- | - | TRBJ2-1 | TRBV9 | TGTGCCAGCGGCAGGACAGTGTTGGATGAGCAGTTCTTC | CASGRTVLDEQFF
- | TRBD1 | TRBJ1-1 | TRBV7-9 | TGTGCCAGCAGCCCAGGGGGCCTGAACACTGAAGCTCTCTTT | CASSPGGLNTEALF
- | TRBD1 | TRBJ1-4 | TRBV6-6 | TGTGCCAGCAGTCGACAGGGGGTCAATGAAAAACTGTTTTTT | CASSRQGVNEKLFF
many | - | TRBJ2-7 | TRBV28 | TGTGCCAGCAGTACAGGACGGTCCTACGAGCAGTACTTC | CASSTGRSYEQYF
- | TRBD1 | TRBJ2-7 | TRBV29-1 | TGCAGCGTTGCAGGGGGCATGGCCTACGAGCAGTACTTC | CSVAGGMAYEQYF
- | TRBD1 | TRBJ1-6 | TRBV7-9 | TGTGCCAGCAGCACGGGACAGGGGTATAATTCACCCCTCCACTTT | CASSTGQGYNSPLHF
many | - | TRBJ2-1 | TRBV20-1 | TGCAGTGCTAGTACGAGACTACGGGAAGATGAGCAGTTCTTC | CSASTRLREDEQFF
- | TRBD2 | TRBJ2-5 | TRBV2 | TGTGCCAGCAGTGAGGGACTAGCGGGGGGGCCAGGAGGGGAGACCCAGTACTTC | CASSEGLAGGPGGETQYF
- | TRBD2 | TRBJ2-1 | TRBV25-1 | TGTGCCAGCAGTGAGAGCGGGATCTCCTACAATGAGCAGTTCTTC | CASSESGISYNEQFF
many | TRBD1 | TRBJ1-1 | TRBV9 | TGTGCCAGCAGCGTCGGGACAGGGTTGAACACTGAAGCTTTCTTT | CASSVGTGLNTEAFF
many | TRBD1 | TRBJ1-1 | TRBV5-1 | TGCGCCAGCAGCTTGGCGACAGGGTCACGTGAAGCTTTCTTT | CASSLATGSREAFF